What follows are 26 T cell receptor beta chains derived from one specimen sequenced in a study of T cell changes during pregnancy in multiple sclerosis. Libraries were prepared by immunoSEQ multiplex PCR; TCRdb keeps only in-frame clonotypes and omits some of them. The table records under 85,000 clones, 90% of them present only once. This specimen was peripheral blood, taken after pregnancy. The source of these receptors is a female donor in good health, enrolled as a control in a pregnancy study.

V usage is TRBV19 and J usage is TRBJ1-6; 10 bases align to TRBD1. This CDR3 comprises 16 residues. Germline values: CDR1 LNHDA, CDR2 SQIVND (reference sequence). Germline trimming cut 3 bases from V and 7 bases from J; bases unmatched to any gene: 6. The CDR3, as DNA: TGTGCCAGTAGTATCGGGACAGGGGCATTGAATTCACCCCTCCACTTT. Protein: CASSIGTGALNSPLHF.

This clone has a single count. This chain joins TRBV5-1 and TRBJ2-7, with 11 bases that match TRBD2. CDR1 SGHRS and CDR2 YFSETQ come from the germline V gene. The CDR3 consists of 15 residues. J lost 6 bases, V lost 2 bases, and 7 bases had no gene match. The CDR3 DNA sequence: TGCGCCAGCAGCTTTACTAGCGGGAGCGGGGGCGAGCAGTACTTC. Protein: CASSFTSGSGGEQYF.

The genes are TRBV4-3 and TRBJ2-3; 8 nucleotides match TRBD1. The germline V gene has CDR1 LGHNA and CDR2 YSLEER. Unmatched junction bases numbered 14, after V lost 0 bases and J lost 6 bases. The CDR3 spans 18 residues. CDR3 sequence (DNA): TGCGCCAGCAGCCAAGATCATCAAAGGACAGGGTACGCGGATACGCAGTATTTT. Translated: CASSQDHQRTGYADTQYF.

The CDR3 region has the DNA TGTGCCAGCAGCTTGGCCGCACAGCAAGAGACCCAGTACTTC. Translation: CASSLAAQQETQYF. This rearrangement joins TRBV5-4 to TRBJ2-5, with D unclear. Germline V gene sequence: CDR1 SGHNT, CDR2 YYREEE (reference sequence). The CDR3 extends over 14 amino acids. V gave up 0 bases and J gave up 2 bases, with 8 bases separating them.

The chain uses TRBV10-3 and TRBJ1-3; maybe TRBD1 (6 bases). The CDR3 contains 16 residues. Trimming stripped 4 bases from V and 0 bases from J, with 13 bases between. The V gene's germline CDR1 is ENHRY and CDR2 SYGVKD. The CDR3 loop is CAISARQVNSGNTIYF. The DNA of the CDR3 is TGTGCCATCAGTGCTAGACAGGTGAACTCTGGAAACACCATATATTTT.

This clone occurred once. V gene TRBV11-3 combines with J gene TRBJ2-1; perhaps TRBD1 as D (6 bases). The CDR3 is 11 residues long. Germline CDR1 and CDR2: SGHNT and YENEEA. Trimming left V 5 bases short and J 9 bases short, with 8 bases between. The DNA of the CDR3 is TGTGCCAGCAGCGGGGGCCCTGAGCAGTTCTTC. It is translated as CASSGGPEQFF.

The chain couples TRBV6-5 to TRBJ1-2; 7 positions agree with TRBD1. The CDR3 runs 16 residues. Trimming at V came to 0 bases and at J to 2 bases, leaving 6 bases not matched to a gene. Germline V lookup: CDR1 MNHEY, CDR2 SVGAGI. Here the CDR3 DNA reads TGTGCCAGCAGTTACTCGTTAATGGGACAGAACTATGGCTACACCTTC. Amino acids: CASSYSLMGQNYGYTF.

The chain uses TRBV15 and TRBJ1-5; no reliable D call. CDR3 length equals 14 residues. The V and J ends lost 1 base and 5 bases respectively, with 9 bases between them. CDR1 and CDR2 (germline): LNHNV, YYDKDF (reference sequence). CDR3 sequence: CATSRGGGYQPQHF. As DNA, the CDR3 is TGTGCCACCAGCAGAGGGGGAGGTTATCAGCCCCAGCATTTT.

This chain uses TRBV18 with TRBJ1-2; no clear D. Trimming left V 0 bases short and J 5 bases short, with 22 bases between. From germline, CDR1 is KGHSH and CDR2 LQKENI. CDR3 length equals 18 residues. CDR3 amino acids: CASSPPLQGFSRGYGYTF. CDR3 coding DNA: TGTGCCAGCTCACCACCGTTGCAAGGTTTTTCCCGAGGATATGGCTACACCTTC.

V is TRBV28 and J is TRBJ2-5, with D perhaps TRBD2 (5 bases). The CDR3 is 14 residues long. The ends were cut back, 3 bases at V and 5 bases at J, with 13 bases in the middle. Germline-derived CDR1 and CDR2 are MDHEN and SYDVKM. CDR3 sequence reads: CASSFLASRETQYF. The CDR3 DNA reads TGTGCCAGCAGTTTCCTGGCTAGCCGGGAGACCCAGTACTTC.

This clone was recorded a few times. J is TRBJ1-1 and V is TRBV12-5; 7 bases match TRBD1. CDR1 and CDR2 from the germline V gene are LGHNT and FRNRAP. The CDR3 is 14 residues long. J gave up 3 bases and V 1 base, and 2 bases lay outside the gene matches. CDR3 protein: CASGLGQGYTEAFF. CDR3 nucleotides: TGTGCTAGTGGTTTGGGACAGGGATACACTGAAGCTTTCTTT.

DNA of the CDR3: TGCGCCAGCAGCTTGGAAGGGAGAACGGACTATGGCTACACCTTC. This gives the protein CASSLEGRTDYGYTF. V and J are TRBV5-1 and TRBJ1-2, with unresolved D. CDR3 size: 15 residues. The V gene's germline CDR1 is SGHRS and CDR2 YFSETQ. Trimming took off 0 bases at V and 3 bases at J, with 12 bases between the two ends.

The J gene is TRBJ1-5, the V gene TRBV27; 10 bases line up with TRBD1. V shed 4 bases, J shed 4 bases, and the junction held 4 bases outside the gene matches. This CDR3 contains 15 residues. The germline V gene has CDR1 MNHEY and CDR2 SMNVEV (reference sequence). CDR3 sequence reads: CASSSQGQGNQPQHF. CDR3 DNA: TGTGCCAGCAGTTCCCAGGGACAGGGGAATCAGCCCCAGCATTTT.

This sequence joins TRBV5-4 and TRBJ1-1; TRBD1 matches 10 bases. This CDR3 has 15 residues. In germline, CDR1 is SGHNT, CDR2 YYREEE (reference sequence). J was trimmed by 3 bases and V by 6 bases; bases with no gene match: 8. This CDR3 is CASIADRGRYTEAFF. In nucleotides, the CDR3 is TGTGCCAGCATTGCTGACAGGGGGCGTTACACTGAAGCTTTCTTT.

This sequence joins TRBV6-5 and TRBJ2-7, with D tentatively TRBD2 (6 bases). Germline V CDR1 and CDR2: MNHEY, SVGAGI. The CDR3 loop spans 13 amino acids. Trimming removed 5 bases at V and 10 bases at J, with 18 bases between. The CDR3, as DNA: TGTGCCAGCAGTCCCCCCGTTGGGGGGTTTCAGTACTTC. The encoded protein is CASSPPVGGFQYF.

This CDR3 is CASSGGLAGTYEQYF. For the CDR3, the DNA is TGTGCCAGCAGCGGTGGACTAGCGGGAACCTACGAGCAGTACTTC. The chain employs TRBV7-2 and TRBJ2-7; TRBD2 matches at 12 bases. V lost 5 bases, J lost 2 bases, and 4 bases stayed unmatched. Germline loops: CDR1 SGHTA, CDR2 FQGNSA. The CDR3 is 15 amino acids.

The chain employs TRBV5-6 and TRBJ1-4; the D gene is possibly TRBD1 (5 bases). CDR1 SGHDT and CDR2 YYEEEE come from the germline V gene. The CDR3 runs 14 residues. The germline V and J ends were trimmed by 3 bases and 3 bases, with 9 bases remaining between them. The CDR3 is CASSWGDSNEKLFF. CDR3 DNA: TGTGCCAGCAGCTGGGGGGACTCTAATGAAAAACTGTTTTTT.

The chain has TRBV29-1 and TRBJ1-1; no clear D. V was clipped by 8 bases and J by 7 bases, with 17 bases between them. There are 12 residues in the CDR3. CDR1 is SQVTM and CDR2 is ANQGSEA in the germline V gene. As DNA, the CDR3 is TGCAGCACCTTCAGCGGGCAGAATGAAGCTTTCTTT. This sequence encodes CSTFSGQNEAFF.

A single count supports this clone. The identical CDR3 is also encoded by other nucleotide sequences in the sample. This sequence joins TRBV2 and TRBJ1-2, with D tentatively TRBD1 (6 bases). The CDR3 sequence is 13 residues long. Germline CDR1 reads SNHLY; CDR2 reads FYNNEI. Trimming took off 4 bases at V and 0 bases at J, with 6 bases between the two ends. The CDR3 loop reads CASSGQANYGYTF. CDR3 coding DNA: TGTGCCAGCAGTGGACAGGCTAACTATGGCTACACCTTC.

This chain connects TRBV2 to TRBJ1-4; a possible D gene is TRBD1 (6 bases). The CDR3 loop spans 15 amino acids. Germline CDR1 SNHLY, CDR2 FYNNEI. Trimming stripped 1 base from V and 8 bases from J, with 14 bases between. CDR3 sequence: CASSEESGGREKLFF. DNA of the CDR3: TGTGCCAGCAGTGAAGAATCTGGGGGCCGAGAAAAACTGTTTTTT.

V gene TRBV9 combines with J gene TRBJ2-7; D gene unclear. CDR1 is SGDLS, CDR2 YYNGEE, per germline. Trimming left V 0 bases short and J 1 base short, with 2 bases between. The CDR3 contains 12 residues. The CDR3 is CASSVASYEQYF. The CDR3 DNA reads as TGTGCCAGCAGCGTAGCGTCCTACGAGCAGTACTTC.

This clone was seen a single time. The J gene is TRBJ2-1, the V gene TRBV29-1; D is undetermined. CDR3 length equals 13 residues. The germline V gene has CDR1 SQVTM and CDR2 ANQGSEA. V was shortened by 5 bases and J by 4 bases, with 12 bases between the two germline ends. The CDR3 nucleotides read TGCAGCGTTACGAGGCGGAATTACAATGAGCAGTTCTTC. It encodes CSVTRRNYNEQFF.

The gene calls are TRBV18 and TRBJ2-7; TRBD1 aligns across 7 bases. The V gene end was trimmed by 4 bases and the J gene end by 4 bases; junction bases not matched to a gene: 10. The CDR3 is 15 residues long. Germline values: CDR1 KGHSH, CDR2 LQKENI. CDR3 amino acids: CASSLIRDSLYEQYF. CDR3 coding DNA: TGTGCCAGCTCACTCATCCGGGACAGCCTGTACGAGCAGTACTTC. Full variable domain (remainder filled in from reference TRBV18 and TRBJ2-7): NAGVMQNPRHLVRRRGQEARLRCSPMKGHSHVYWYRQLPEEGLKFMVYLQKENIIDESGMPKERFSAEFPKEGPSILRIQQVVRGDSAAYFCASSLIRDSLYEQYFGPGTRLTVT.

The chain joins TRBV5-4 to TRBJ1-5; a possible D gene is TRBD1 (5 bases). The CDR3 totals 13 residues. Trimming shortened V by 7 bases and J by 4 bases, and 12 bases separated the two germline ends. Germline assignment: CDR1 SGHNT and CDR2 YYREEE (reference sequence). The CDR3 sequence: CASGKGLNQPQHF. CDR3 in DNA: TGTGCCAGCGGAAAGGGGTTAAATCAGCCCCAGCATTTT.

J is TRBJ2-7 and V is TRBV18; D might be TRBD2 (5 bases). The CDR3 loop spans 12 amino acids. The germline gives CDR1 KGHSH, CDR2 LQKENI. V lost 3 bases and J lost 5, with 8 bases in between. The CDR3 DNA reads TGTGCCAGCTCACCGAGCGGTAACGAGCAGTACTTC. Protein product: CASSPSGNEQYF.

The chain recombines TRBV4-1 with TRBJ2-3, with D perhaps matching TRBD1 (6 bases). V shed 3 bases and J shed 0 bases, with 16 bases lying between them. CDR1 MGHRA and CDR2 YSYEKL come from the germline V gene. This CDR3 has 17 amino acids. The CDR3 DNA is TGCGCCAGCAGCCAGGGGGCCACTCGCCCGAGCACAGATACGCAGTATTTT. Its translation: CASSQGATRPSTDTQYF.